The rows below give T cell receptor beta chains drawn from one sample of a study of control samples from healthy donors and cancer patients. The assay was immunoSEQ multiplex PCR, and TCRdb's table has in-frame clones only and misses some. The sample contains around 51,000 clones, around 80% of which appear only once. Sequencing was done on a sample of blood. The receptors come from a man aged 70 or older in good health. The CDR3 runs from the conserved cysteine through the conserved F or W. A D gene is named only where the DNA matches it firmly. The listing skips clone size in some rows; elsewhere it reads once, few, many or a size class.

J gene | CDR3 length | clone size | V gene | D gene | CDR3 protein | CDR3 DNA
TRBJ2-3 | 15 | - | TRBV27 | TRBD1 | CASSSTGLNTDTQYF | TGTGCCAGCAGTTCGACAGGGTTGAACACAGATACGCAGTATTTT
TRBJ1-1 | 13 | - | TRBV6-1 | - | CASSEEGEAEAFF | TGTGCCAGCAGTGAAGAGGGGGAGGCTGAAGCTTTCTTT
TRBJ1-2 | 15 | - | TRBV3-1/TRBV3-2 | TRBD1 | CASSHPGTGGHGYTF | TGTGCCAGCAGCCACCCCGGGACAGGGGGTCATGGCTACACCTTC
TRBJ1-1 | 14 | - | TRBV7-2 | - | CASRPGLANTEAFF | TGTGCCAGCAGACCGGGCTTAGCGAACACTGAAGCTTTCTTT
TRBJ1-6 | 20 | few | TRBV2 | - | CASSETQTGFGSAYNSPLHF | TGTGCCAGCAGTGAAACCCAGACAGGTTTTGGTAGCGCCTATAATTCACCCCTCCACTTT
TRBJ1-1 | 15 | - | TRBV4-1 | - | CASSPGASENTEAFF | TGCGCCAGCAGCCCGGGGGCGAGTGAGAACACTGAAGCTTTCTTT
TRBJ2-7 | 15 | - | TRBV28 | TRBD1 | CASSSGQGEGYEQYF | TGTGCCAGCAGTTCTGGACAGGGCGAAGGGTACGAGCAGTACTTC
TRBJ2-1 | 15 | - | TRBV4-1 | TRBD1 | CASSQAGQGYNEQFF | TGCGCCAGCAGCCAAGCGGGACAGGGGTACAATGAGCAGTTCTTC
TRBJ2-1 | 16 | - | TRBV27 | TRBD2 | CASSFLAGFSYNEQFF | TGTGCCAGCAGTTTCCTAGCGGGGTTCTCCTACAATGAGCAGTTCTTC
TRBJ1-1 | 19 | - | TRBV5-1 | - | CASSLVHLQPQRNRPEAFF | TGCGCCAGCAGCTTGGTCCACCTACAGCCCCAAAGGAACAGACCTGAAGCTTTCTTT
TRBJ2-3 | 17 | - | TRBV7-9 | TRBD1 | CASSSLLTGEVTDTQYF | TGTGCCAGCAGCTCGCTCCTGACAGGGGAGGTCACAGATACGCAGTATTTT
TRBJ1-1 | 16 | - | TRBV29-1 | TRBD1 | CSVDVGTGGMNTEAFF | TGCAGCGTTGATGTTGGGACAGGGGGTATGAACACTGAAGCTTTCTTT
TRBJ2-7 | 15 | - | TRBV6-5 | - | CASSSRGRRYVEQYF | TGTGCCAGCAGTTCTCGGGGTCGGAGGTATGTCGAGCAGTACTTC
TRBJ2-3 | 16 | - | TRBV14 | - | CASSQKRDSSTDTQYF | TGTGCCAGCAGCCAAAAACGGGACTCCTCCACAGATACGCAGTATTTT
TRBJ2-3 | 13 | - | TRBV29-1 | - | CSVGPEGTDTQYF | TGCAGCGTTGGACCGGAGGGCACAGATACGCAGTATTTT
TRBJ2-5 | 15 | - | TRBV2 | TRBD2 | CASSEPLAGGETQYF | TGTGCCAGCAGTGAACCCCTAGCGGGGGGGGAGACCCAGTACTTC
TRBJ1-1 | 15 | - | TRBV18 | - | CASSPPTARYTEAFF | TGTGCCAGCTCACCACCTACCGCTCGGTACACTGAAGCTTTCTTT
TRBJ1-4 | 14 | - | TRBV6-5 | TRBD1 | CASGSTGGREKLFF | TGTGCCAGCGGGTCGACAGGGGGTAGGGAAAAACTGTTTTTT
TRBJ2-7 | 11 | - | TRBV2 | - | CASSEWDEQYF | TGTGCCAGCAGTGAGTGGGACGAGCAGTACTTC
TRBJ2-1 | 12 | - | TRBV21-1 | - | CASSEYLDEQFF | TGTGCCAGCAGCGAATACCTGGATGAGCAGTTCTTC
TRBJ2-7 | 12 | - | TRBV25-1 | TRBD2 | CASSSGKYEQYF | TGTGCCAGCAGTAGCGGGAAATACGAGCAGTACTTC
TRBJ1-5 | 14 | once | TRBV2 | - | CASSEALPNQPQHF | TGTGCCAGCAGTGAAGCACTGCCGAATCAGCCCCAGCATTTT
TRBJ2-1 | 16 | - | TRBV18 | - | CASSILVIKSYNEQFF | TGTGCCAGCTCAATACTAGTAATTAAATCCTACAATGAGCAGTTCTTC
TRBJ2-3 | 14 | - | TRBV3-1/TRBV3-2 | - | CASSQDLTTDTQYF | TGTGCCAGCAGCCAAGATCTTACCACAGATACGCAGTATTTT
TRBJ2-5 | 14 | - | TRBV28 | TRBD1 | CASSFQDRVETQYF | TGTGCCAGCAGTTTCCAGGACAGGGTAGAGACCCAGTACTTC
TRBJ2-7 | 13 | - | TRBV27 | - | CASSKPGEGEQYF | TGTGCCAGCAGTAAGCCTGGGGAAGGGGAGCAGTACTTC
TRBJ1-1 | 12 | - | TRBV2 | TRBD1 | CANDRGNTEAFF | TGTGCCAACGACAGGGGGAACACTGAAGCTTTCTTT
TRBJ2-4 | 14 | few | TRBV7-2 | - | CASSPQQGGGIQYF | TGTGCCAGCAGCCCCCAACAGGGAGGAGGCATTCAGTACTTC